Below are 3 T cell receptor beta chains sequenced from a single sample in a study of OX40 agonist ivuxolimab in advanced cancers. Clones were read by immunoSEQ multiplex PCR, and TCRdb kept only the in-frame ones, dropping some. This sample has some 39,000 clones, with approximately 80% found just once. The starting material was CD4+ or CD8+ T cells sorted from blood, obtained in a trial of the OX40 agonist ivuxolimab. These receptors came from an adult with an advanced solid tumor such as melanoma, head and neck, liver or kidney cancer.

This clone is classed as medium-sized. The chain joins TRBV10-3 to TRBJ2-1; 14 positions match TRBD2. The CDR3 contains 16 residues. The V gene end was trimmed by 6 bases and the J gene end by 1 base; junction bases not matched to a gene: 2. Germline-derived CDR1 and CDR2 are ENHRY and SYGVKD. DNA of the CDR3: TGTGCCATCAGCGGACTAGCGGGGGGATCCTACAATGAGCAGTTCTTC. The encoded protein is CAISGLAGGSYNEQFF.

This chain joins TRBV6-5 and TRBJ2-5; D might be TRBD1 (6 bases). The end of the DNA aligns better with TRBJ2-7, so the J call may be wrong. The CDR3 totals 13 residues. Germline V lookup: CDR1 MNHEY, CDR2 SVGAGI. The CDR3, as DNA: TGTGCCAGCAGGTTTTATTCAGGGGTCGAGCAGTACTTC. Its translation is CASRFYSGVEQYF.

The chain employs TRBV7-9 and TRBJ1-2; a weak D match, TRBD1 (6 bases). CDR3 size: 14 residues. Germline CDR1 is SEHNR and CDR2 is FQNEAQ (reference sequence). The V and J ends lost 2 bases and 4 bases respectively, with 11 bases between them. The CDR3 DNA reads TGTGCCAGCAGCTTAATGGACAGCTCCTATGGCTACACCTTC. Translating gives CASSLMDSSYGYTF.